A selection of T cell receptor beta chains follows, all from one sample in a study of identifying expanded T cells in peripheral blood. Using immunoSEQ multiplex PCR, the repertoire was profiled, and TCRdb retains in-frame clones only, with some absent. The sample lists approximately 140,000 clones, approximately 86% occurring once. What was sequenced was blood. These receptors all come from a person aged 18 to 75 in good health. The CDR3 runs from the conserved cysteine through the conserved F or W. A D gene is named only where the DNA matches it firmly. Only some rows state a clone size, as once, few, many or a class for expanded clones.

cdr3_aa: CASSDRRLETQYF
cdr3_nt: TGTGCCAGCAGTGATAGACGCTTGGAGACCCAGTACTTC
clone_size: .
d_call: .
v_call: TRBV25-1
j_call: TRBJ2-5

cdr3_aa: CASTMVMNTEAFF
cdr3_nt: TGTGCCAGCACCATGGTGATGAACACTGAAGCTTTCTTT
clone_size: once
d_call: .
v_call: TRBV9
j_call: TRBJ1-1

cdr3_aa: CASMGAPLDTEAFF
cdr3_nt: TGTGCCAGCATGGGGGCGCCTCTTGACACTGAAGCTTTCTTT
clone_size: once
d_call: .
v_call: TRBV7-9
j_call: TRBJ1-1

cdr3_aa: CASSVSRGEQFF
cdr3_nt: TGTGCCAGCAGCGTCAGTAGGGGTGAGCAGTTCTTC
clone_size: .
d_call: .
v_call: TRBV11-3
j_call: TRBJ2-1

cdr3_aa: CASSPGQGSNTGELFF
cdr3_nt: TGTGCCAGCAGCCCCGGACAGGGTTCGAACACCGGGGAGCTGTTTTTT
clone_size: .
d_call: TRBD1
v_call: TRBV7-7
j_call: TRBJ2-2

cdr3_aa: CASSLAGDTEAFF
cdr3_nt: TGTGCCAGCAGCTTGGCAGGGGACACTGAAGCTTTCTTT
clone_size: .
d_call: .
v_call: TRBV5-4
j_call: TRBJ1-1

cdr3_aa: CASRTGGTEAFF
cdr3_nt: TGTGCCAGTAGAACAGGGGGCACTGAAGCTTTCTTT
clone_size: few
d_call: TRBD1
v_call: TRBV19
j_call: TRBJ1-1

cdr3_aa: CASSPGGLGTNYTGELFF
cdr3_nt: TGTGCCAGCAGCCCTGGAGGACTGGGGACGAACTACACCGGGGAGCTGTTTTTT
clone_size: few
d_call: .
v_call: TRBV21-1
j_call: TRBJ2-2

cdr3_aa: CASSLADTQYF
cdr3_nt: TGTGCCAGCAGCTTGGCAGATACGCAGTATTTT
clone_size: .
d_call: .
v_call: TRBV7-8
j_call: TRBJ2-3

cdr3_aa: CASSQEVLGFENEQYF
cdr3_nt: TGTGCCAGCAGCCAAGAGGTCTTGGGGTTTGAAAACGAGCAGTACTTC
clone_size: .
d_call: .
v_call: TRBV14
j_call: TRBJ2-7

cdr3_aa: CASSILGDTEAFF
cdr3_nt: TGTGCCAGCAGCATCCTGGGGGACACTGAAGCTTTCTTT
clone_size: .
d_call: .
v_call: TRBV7-3
j_call: TRBJ1-1

cdr3_aa: CASSYSGGGWNEQFF
cdr3_nt: TGTGCCAGCAGTTACTCTGGCGGGGGCTGGAATGAGCAGTTCTTC
clone_size: medium-sized
d_call: .
v_call: TRBV6-5
j_call: TRBJ2-1

cdr3_aa: CASSFATKLNQPQHF
cdr3_nt: TGTGCCAGCAGTTTTGCCACGAAACTCAATCAGCCCCAGCATTTT
clone_size: .
d_call: .
v_call: TRBV28
j_call: TRBJ1-5

cdr3_aa: CASSQRVAGGSTYNEQFF
cdr3_nt: TGCGCCAGCAGCCAGCGCGTAGCGGGGGGCTCCACCTACAATGAGCAGTTCTTC
clone_size: .
d_call: TRBD2
v_call: TRBV4-1
j_call: TRBJ2-1

cdr3_aa: CASSIVSGADTGELFF
cdr3_nt: TGTGCCAGTAGTATAGTTTCAGGGGCCGACACCGGGGAGCTGTTTTTT
clone_size: .
d_call: .
v_call: TRBV19
j_call: TRBJ2-2

cdr3_aa: CASRPGGFEAFF
cdr3_nt: TGTGCCAGCAGACCGGGGGGCTTTGAAGCTTTCTTT
clone_size: .
d_call: .
v_call: TRBV6-1
j_call: TRBJ1-1

cdr3_aa: CASSYSALVFSYEQYF
cdr3_nt: TGTGCCAGCAGTTATTCAGCACTGGTTTTCTCCTACGAGCAGTACTTC
clone_size: once
d_call: .
v_call: TRBV6-5
j_call: TRBJ2-7

cdr3_aa: CASSLDLGRSYGYTF
cdr3_nt: TGTGCCAGCAGCTTAGATCTAGGCAGGAGCTATGGCTACACCTTC
clone_size: .
d_call: .
v_call: TRBV11-2
j_call: TRBJ1-2

cdr3_aa: CASSSGIRSLTDTQYF
cdr3_nt: TGTGCCAGCAGCTCTGGCATCAGAAGCCTAACAGATACGCAGTATTTT
clone_size: .
d_call: .
v_call: TRBV5-4
j_call: TRBJ2-3

cdr3_aa: CASSSSGRNLETQYF
cdr3_nt: TGTGCCAGCAGCTCCTCGGGACGGAATCTGGAGACCCAGTACTTC
clone_size: .
d_call: .
v_call: TRBV7-2
j_call: TRBJ2-5

cdr3_aa: CASSSSPGLETDTQYF
cdr3_nt: TGTGCCAGCAGCTCCTCGCCGGGACTAGAAACAGATACGCAGTATTTT
clone_size: .
d_call: TRBD2
v_call: TRBV9
j_call: TRBJ2-3

cdr3_aa: CASSANTGVQETQYF
cdr3_nt: TGCGCCAGCAGCGCGAACACAGGGGTTCAAGAGACCCAGTACTTC
clone_size: once
d_call: TRBD1
v_call: TRBV5-1
j_call: TRBJ2-5

cdr3_aa: CATSRGTSSNFEQYF
cdr3_nt: TGTGCCACCAGCAGGGGGACTAGCTCCAATTTCGAGCAGTACTTC
clone_size: .
d_call: TRBD2
v_call: TRBV15
j_call: TRBJ2-7

cdr3_aa: CSVVGGPGETQYF
cdr3_nt: TGCAGCGTTGTTGGGGGGCCTGGAGAGACCCAGTACTTC
clone_size: .
d_call: .
v_call: TRBV29-1
j_call: TRBJ2-5

cdr3_aa: CASTRQTNTEAFF
cdr3_nt: TGTGCCAGTACCCGACAGACGAACACTGAAGCTTTCTTT
clone_size: .
d_call: .
v_call: TRBV19
j_call: TRBJ1-1

cdr3_aa: CASSLSHYGGNTEAFF
cdr3_nt: TGCGCCAGCAGCTTGAGTCACTACGGAGGGAACACTGAAGCTTTCTTT
clone_size: .
d_call: .
v_call: TRBV5-1
j_call: TRBJ1-1

cdr3_aa: CASSLEGLGAFF
cdr3_nt: TGCGCCAGCAGCTTGGAGGGATTGGGCGCTTTCTTT
clone_size: .
d_call: .
v_call: TRBV5-1
j_call: TRBJ1-1

cdr3_aa: CASSHTSAQSSYEQYF
cdr3_nt: TGTGCCAGCAGCCATACTAGCGCCCAAAGCTCCTACGAGCAGTACTTC
clone_size: .
d_call: TRBD2
v_call: TRBV28
j_call: TRBJ2-7

cdr3_aa: CASSFIPTDPFEKPQHF
cdr3_nt: TGTGCCAGCAGCTTCATCCCGACAGACCCCTTTGAGAAGCCCCAGCATTTT
clone_size: .
d_call: .
v_call: TRBV5-5
j_call: TRBJ1-5

cdr3_aa: CASSSLIPLAGGRNEQFF
cdr3_nt: TGTGCCAGCAGCTCCTTAATACCACTAGCGGGGGGGCGTAATGAGCAGTTCTTC
clone_size: .
d_call: TRBD2
v_call: TRBV11-2
j_call: TRBJ2-1

cdr3_aa: CASSERGRTYNEQFF
cdr3_nt: TGTGCCAGCAGTGAACGGGGGAGGACCTACAATGAGCAGTTCTTC
clone_size: .
d_call: .
v_call: TRBV25-1
j_call: TRBJ2-1

cdr3_aa: CSVERLAGATTDTQYF
cdr3_nt: TGCAGCGTTGAGAGGCTAGCGGGGGCTACCACAGATACGCAGTATTTT
clone_size: .
d_call: TRBD2
v_call: TRBV29-1
j_call: TRBJ2-3

cdr3_aa: CASSPRWGGGNTGELFF
cdr3_nt: TGTGCCAGCAGCCCCCGGTGGGGCGGGGGGAACACCGGGGAGCTGTTTTTT
clone_size: .
d_call: TRBD2
v_call: TRBV7-9
j_call: TRBJ2-2

cdr3_aa: CASGQGARSGEAFF
cdr3_nt: TGCGCCAGTGGTCAGGGGGCTCGAAGCGGTGAAGCTTTCTTT
clone_size: once
d_call: TRBD1
v_call: TRBV10-2
j_call: TRBJ1-1

cdr3_aa: CASSPYRGGGYEQYF
cdr3_nt: TGCGCCAGCAGCCCCTACAGGGGTGGGGGCTACGAGCAGTACTTC
clone_size: .
d_call: TRBD1
v_call: TRBV4-3
j_call: TRBJ2-7

cdr3_aa: CASSLGTGSEYEQYF
cdr3_nt: TGTGCCAGCAGCTTAGGTACAGGTTCCGAGTACGAGCAGTACTTC
clone_size: few
d_call: .
v_call: TRBV7-6
j_call: TRBJ2-7

cdr3_aa: CASSPRQGRKSNYGYTF
cdr3_nt: TGTGCCAGCAGCCCCCGACAGGGACGAAAGAGTAACTATGGCTACACCTTC
clone_size: .
d_call: TRBD1
v_call: TRBV7-7
j_call: TRBJ1-2

cdr3_aa: CAIVGRAADTQYF
cdr3_nt: TGTGCCATCGTAGGGCGGGCCGCTGATACGCAGTATTTT
clone_size: .
d_call: .
v_call: TRBV10-3
j_call: TRBJ2-3

cdr3_aa: CSVQVGVWDGYTF
cdr3_nt: TGCAGCGTTCAAGTCGGGGTTTGGGATGGCTACACCTTC
clone_size: .
d_call: .
v_call: TRBV29-1
j_call: TRBJ1-2

cdr3_aa: CASSPLTAVQKLFF
cdr3_nt: TGTGCCAGCAGTCCGTTGACAGCAGTACAAAAACTGTTTTTT
clone_size: .
d_call: .
v_call: TRBV28
j_call: TRBJ1-4

cdr3_aa: CASSSWAWLAGDTDTQYF
cdr3_nt: TGTGCCAGCAGTTCCTGGGCGTGGCTAGCGGGAGACACAGATACGCAGTATTTT
clone_size: .
d_call: TRBD2
v_call: TRBV27
j_call: TRBJ2-3

cdr3_aa: CASSAVGFPGELFF
cdr3_nt: TGTGCCAGCAGCGCCGTAGGGTTCCCCGGGGAGCTGTTTTTT
clone_size: few
d_call: .
v_call: TRBV11-2
j_call: TRBJ2-2

cdr3_aa: CASSLADPSPLHF
cdr3_nt: TGCGCCAGCAGCTTGGCTGATCCATCACCCCTCCACTTT
clone_size: few
d_call: .
v_call: TRBV5-1
j_call: TRBJ1-6

cdr3_aa: CASSLMRDRVRETQYF
cdr3_nt: TGCGCCAGCAGCCTCATGCGGGACAGGGTACGAGAGACCCAGTACTTC
clone_size: .
d_call: TRBD1
v_call: TRBV4-3
j_call: TRBJ2-5

cdr3_aa: CASSPPTGFNEQFF
cdr3_nt: TGTGCCAGCAGCCCTCCTACAGGGTTCAATGAGCAGTTCTTC
clone_size: once
d_call: .
v_call: TRBV5-6
j_call: TRBJ2-1

cdr3_aa: CASSYSATGMNTEAFF
cdr3_nt: TGTGCCAGCAGTTACTCAGCGACGGGTATGAACACTGAAGCTTTCTTT
clone_size: .
d_call: .
v_call: TRBV6-6
j_call: TRBJ1-1